This T cell receptor (beta chain) emerged from a study of blood T cell repertoires in COVID-19. Study-level information: Researchers got acute and convalescent COVID-19 samples from the United States, Italy and Spain. The analysed material was cDNA or gDNA that came from T cells, B-cell-depleted T cells, or PBMCs.

Authors' data handling: Amplifying reference gene primers gave estimates of nucleated cell counts. Libraries were prepared by immunoSEQ multiplex PCR; TCRdb keeps only in-frame clonotypes and omits some of them. V, J and clone size were drawn from that table, and D and trimming were deduced from the DNA. The data show 120,000 or so clones, with about 85% seen just once and 25% to 30% held by the top ten. Germline CDR1 reads MNHEY; CDR2 reads SVGEGT. Trimming left V 0 bases short and J 6 bases short, with 6 bases between. The CDR3 extends over 13 amino acids. This chain links TRBV6-2 or TRBV6-3 with TRBJ1-5; the D is unclear. Sequenced material: peripheral blood. The TCR comes from a woman aged 80 or over with acute or convalescent COVID-19. The CDR3 DNA reads as TGTGCCAGCAGTTACTCGCCGGGTCAGCCCCAGCATTTT. As protein: CASSYSPGQPQHF.